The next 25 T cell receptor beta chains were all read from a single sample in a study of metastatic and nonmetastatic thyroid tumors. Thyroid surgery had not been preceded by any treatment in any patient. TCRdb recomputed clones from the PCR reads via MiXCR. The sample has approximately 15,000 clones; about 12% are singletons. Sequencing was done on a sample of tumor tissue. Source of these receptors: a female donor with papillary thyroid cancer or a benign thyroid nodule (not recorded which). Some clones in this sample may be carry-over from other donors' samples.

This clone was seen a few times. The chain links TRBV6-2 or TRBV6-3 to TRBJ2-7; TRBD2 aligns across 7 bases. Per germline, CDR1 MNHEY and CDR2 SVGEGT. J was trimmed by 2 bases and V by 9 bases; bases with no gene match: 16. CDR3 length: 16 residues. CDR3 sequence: CASRSSGKDVAYEQYF. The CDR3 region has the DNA TGTGCCAGTCGGTCTAGCGGAAAGGACGTGGCCTACGAGCAGTACTTC.

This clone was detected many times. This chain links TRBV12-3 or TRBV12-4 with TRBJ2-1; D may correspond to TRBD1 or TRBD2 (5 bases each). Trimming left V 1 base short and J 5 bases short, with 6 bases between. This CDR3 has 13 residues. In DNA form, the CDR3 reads TGTGCCAGCAGTTTAGAGGGACACAATGAGCAGTTCTTC. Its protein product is CASSLEGHNEQFF.

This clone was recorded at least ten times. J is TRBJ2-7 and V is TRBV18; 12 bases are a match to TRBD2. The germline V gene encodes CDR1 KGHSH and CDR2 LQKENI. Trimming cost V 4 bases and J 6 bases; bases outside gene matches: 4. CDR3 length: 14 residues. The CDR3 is CASSRTSGEGEQYF. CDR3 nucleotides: TGTGCCAGCTCACGGACTAGCGGGGAGGGCGAGCAGTACTTC.

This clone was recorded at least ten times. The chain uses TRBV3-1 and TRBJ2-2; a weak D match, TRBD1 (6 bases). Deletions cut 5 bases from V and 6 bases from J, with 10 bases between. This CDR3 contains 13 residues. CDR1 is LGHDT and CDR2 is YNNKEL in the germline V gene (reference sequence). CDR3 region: CASSDSGAGELFF. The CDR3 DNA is TGTGCCAGCAGCGACTCAGGGGCCGGGGAGCTGTTTTTT.

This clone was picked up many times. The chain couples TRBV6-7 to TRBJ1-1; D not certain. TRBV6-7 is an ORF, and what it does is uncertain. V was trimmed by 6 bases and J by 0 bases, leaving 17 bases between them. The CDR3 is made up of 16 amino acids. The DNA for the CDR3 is TGTGCCAGCAGACCCCCCTGGGCCCCGGTGAACACTGAAGCTTTCTTT. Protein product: CASRPPWAPVNTEAFF.

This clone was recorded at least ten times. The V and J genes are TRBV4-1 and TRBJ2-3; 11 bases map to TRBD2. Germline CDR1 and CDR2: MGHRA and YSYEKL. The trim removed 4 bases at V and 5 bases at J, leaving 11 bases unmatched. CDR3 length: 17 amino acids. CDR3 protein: CASSPSPSGRIIDTQYF. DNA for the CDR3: TGCGCCAGCAGCCCCAGCCCTAGCGGGAGGATCATAGATACGCAGTATTTT.

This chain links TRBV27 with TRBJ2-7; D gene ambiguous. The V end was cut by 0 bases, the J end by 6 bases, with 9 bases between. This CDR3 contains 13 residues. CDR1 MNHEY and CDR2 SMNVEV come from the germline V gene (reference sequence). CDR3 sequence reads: CASSLSWIGEQYF. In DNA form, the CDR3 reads TGTGCCAGCAGTTTATCCTGGATCGGCGAGCAGTACTTC.

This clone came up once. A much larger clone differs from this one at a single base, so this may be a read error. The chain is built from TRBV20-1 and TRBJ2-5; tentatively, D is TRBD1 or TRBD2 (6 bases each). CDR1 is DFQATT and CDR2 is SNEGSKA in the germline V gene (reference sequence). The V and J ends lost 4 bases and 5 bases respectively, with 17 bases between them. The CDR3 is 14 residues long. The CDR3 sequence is CSAIFREGGETQYF. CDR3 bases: TGCAGTGCTATCTTTCGGGAAGGGGGGGAGACCCAGTACTTC.

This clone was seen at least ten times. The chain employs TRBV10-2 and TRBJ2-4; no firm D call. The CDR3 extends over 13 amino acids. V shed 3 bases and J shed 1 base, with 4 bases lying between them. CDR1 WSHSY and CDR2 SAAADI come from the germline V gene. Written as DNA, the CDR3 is TGCGCCAGCAGTGACAGGGCCAAAAACATTCAGTACTTC. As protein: CASSDRAKNIQYF.

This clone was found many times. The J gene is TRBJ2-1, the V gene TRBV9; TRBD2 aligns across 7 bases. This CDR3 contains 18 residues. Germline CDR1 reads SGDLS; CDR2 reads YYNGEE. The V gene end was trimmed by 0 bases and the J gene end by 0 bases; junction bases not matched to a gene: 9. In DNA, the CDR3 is TGTGCCAGCAGCGTAGTTAGTAGGGCTAGCGGCTCCTACAATGAGCAGTTCTTC. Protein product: CASSVVSRASGSYNEQFF.

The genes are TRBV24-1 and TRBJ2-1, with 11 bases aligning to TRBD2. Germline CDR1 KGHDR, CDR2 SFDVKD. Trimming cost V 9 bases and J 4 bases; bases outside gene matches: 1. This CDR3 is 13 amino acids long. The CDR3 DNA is TGTGCCACCGGACTAGCGGGTTACAATGAGCAGTTCTTC. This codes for CATGLAGYNEQFF.

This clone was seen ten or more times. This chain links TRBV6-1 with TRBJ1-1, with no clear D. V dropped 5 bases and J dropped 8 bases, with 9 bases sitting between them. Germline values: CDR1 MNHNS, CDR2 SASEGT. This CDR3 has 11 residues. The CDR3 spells CASSLFNEAFF. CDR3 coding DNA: TGTGCCAGCAGTTTATTTAACGAAGCTTTCTTT.

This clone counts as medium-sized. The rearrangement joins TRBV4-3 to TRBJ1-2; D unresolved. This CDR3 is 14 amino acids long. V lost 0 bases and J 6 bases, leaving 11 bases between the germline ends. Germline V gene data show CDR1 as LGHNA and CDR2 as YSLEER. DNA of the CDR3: TGCGCCAGCAGCCAAGATCAGAGAGGGAATGGCTACACCTTC. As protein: CASSQDQRGNGYTF.

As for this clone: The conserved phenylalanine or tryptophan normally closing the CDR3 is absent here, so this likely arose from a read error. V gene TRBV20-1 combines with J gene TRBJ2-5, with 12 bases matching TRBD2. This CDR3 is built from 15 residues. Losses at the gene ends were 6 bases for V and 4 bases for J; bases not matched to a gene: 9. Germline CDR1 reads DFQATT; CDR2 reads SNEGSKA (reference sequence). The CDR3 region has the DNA TGCAGTGCACACACATCTAGCGGGAGGGTAGAGACCCAGTACTCC. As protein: CSAHTSSGRVETQYS.

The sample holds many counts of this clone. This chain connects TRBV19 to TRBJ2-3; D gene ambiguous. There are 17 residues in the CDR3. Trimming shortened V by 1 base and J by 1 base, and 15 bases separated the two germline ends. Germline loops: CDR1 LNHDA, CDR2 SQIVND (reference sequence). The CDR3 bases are TGTGCCAGTAGTATAGTTGGCATCTTTTACCGCACAGATACGCAGTATTTT. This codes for CASSIVGIFYRTDTQYF. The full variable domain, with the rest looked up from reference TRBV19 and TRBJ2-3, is DGGITQSPKYLFRKEGQNVTLSCEQNLNHDAMYWYRQDPGQGLRLIYYSQIVNDFQKGDIAEGYSVSREKKESFPLTVTSAQKNPTAFYLCASSIVGIFYRTDTQYFGPGTRLTVL.

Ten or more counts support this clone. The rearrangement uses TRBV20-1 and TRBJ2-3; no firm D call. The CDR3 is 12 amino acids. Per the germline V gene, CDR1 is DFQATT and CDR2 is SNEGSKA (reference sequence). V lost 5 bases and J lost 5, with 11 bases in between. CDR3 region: CSADSNEDTQYF. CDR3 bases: TGCAGTGCTGATAGTAATGAAGATACGCAGTATTTT.

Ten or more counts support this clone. The CDR3 reads CASSLPSSGRSSYNEQFF. The CDR3 DNA is TGTGCCAGCAGTTTACCCTCTAGCGGGAGGAGCTCCTACAATGAGCAGTTCTTC. The chain links TRBV28 to TRBJ2-1, with 11 bases fitting TRBD2. V lost 2 bases, J lost 0 bases, and 6 bases stayed unmatched. Germline V lookup: CDR1 MDHEN, CDR2 SYDVKM. The length of the CDR3 is 18 residues.

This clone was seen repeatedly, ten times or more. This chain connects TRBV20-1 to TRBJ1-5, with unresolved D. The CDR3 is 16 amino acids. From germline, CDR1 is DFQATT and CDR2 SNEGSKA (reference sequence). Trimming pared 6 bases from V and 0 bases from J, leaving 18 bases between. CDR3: CSASLPETYSNQPQHF. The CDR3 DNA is TGCAGTGCCTCCCTTCCGGAGACATATAGCAATCAGCCCCAGCATTTT.

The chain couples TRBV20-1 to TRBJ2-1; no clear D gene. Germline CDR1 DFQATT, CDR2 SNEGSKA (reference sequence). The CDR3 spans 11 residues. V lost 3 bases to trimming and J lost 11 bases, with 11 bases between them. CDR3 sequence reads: CSARFSNQQFF. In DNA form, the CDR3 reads TGCAGTGCTAGGTTTTCAAATCAGCAGTTCTTC.

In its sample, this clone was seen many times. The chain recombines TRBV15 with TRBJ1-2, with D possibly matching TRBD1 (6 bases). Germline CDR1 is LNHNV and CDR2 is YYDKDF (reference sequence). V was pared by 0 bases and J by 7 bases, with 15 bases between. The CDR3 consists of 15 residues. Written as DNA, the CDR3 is TGTGCCACCAGCAGAGACCGGGGGGCAGGGGCTGGCTACACCTTC. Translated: CATSRDRGAGAGYTF.

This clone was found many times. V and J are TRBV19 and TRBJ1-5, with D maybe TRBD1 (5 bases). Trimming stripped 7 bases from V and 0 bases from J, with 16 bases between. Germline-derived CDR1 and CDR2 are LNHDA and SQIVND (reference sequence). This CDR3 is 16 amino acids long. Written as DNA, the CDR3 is TGTGCCAGTAATCCGGCAGGGATATATAGCAATCAGCCCCAGCATTTT. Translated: CASNPAGIYSNQPQHF.

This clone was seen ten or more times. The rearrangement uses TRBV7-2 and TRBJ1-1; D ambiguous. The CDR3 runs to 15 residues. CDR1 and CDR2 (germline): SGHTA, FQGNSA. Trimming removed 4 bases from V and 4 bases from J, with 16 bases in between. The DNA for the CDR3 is TGTGCCAGCAGCTCCCCGGGGATGTGGACCACTGAAGCTTTCTTT. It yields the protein CASSSPGMWTTEAFF.

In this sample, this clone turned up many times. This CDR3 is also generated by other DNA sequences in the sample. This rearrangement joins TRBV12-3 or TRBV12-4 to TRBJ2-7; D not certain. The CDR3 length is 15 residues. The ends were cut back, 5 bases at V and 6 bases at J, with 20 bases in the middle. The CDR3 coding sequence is TGTGCCAGCAGTCCCCCCCCCCCCCTCCCCCGCGAGCAGTACTTC. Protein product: CASSPPPPLPREQYF.

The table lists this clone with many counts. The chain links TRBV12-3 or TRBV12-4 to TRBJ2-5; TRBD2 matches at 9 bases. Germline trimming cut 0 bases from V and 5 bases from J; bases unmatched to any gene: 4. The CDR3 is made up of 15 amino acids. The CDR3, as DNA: TGTGCCAGCAGTTTAGCCGGGACTAGCACCGAGACCCAGTACTTC. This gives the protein CASSLAGTSTETQYF.

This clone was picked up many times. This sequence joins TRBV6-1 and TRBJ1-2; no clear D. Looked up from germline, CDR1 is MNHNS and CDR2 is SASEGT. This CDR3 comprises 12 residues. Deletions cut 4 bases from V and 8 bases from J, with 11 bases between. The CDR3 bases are TGTGCCAGCAGTGGGATCTCATGGGGCTACACCTTC. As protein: CASSGISWGYTF.